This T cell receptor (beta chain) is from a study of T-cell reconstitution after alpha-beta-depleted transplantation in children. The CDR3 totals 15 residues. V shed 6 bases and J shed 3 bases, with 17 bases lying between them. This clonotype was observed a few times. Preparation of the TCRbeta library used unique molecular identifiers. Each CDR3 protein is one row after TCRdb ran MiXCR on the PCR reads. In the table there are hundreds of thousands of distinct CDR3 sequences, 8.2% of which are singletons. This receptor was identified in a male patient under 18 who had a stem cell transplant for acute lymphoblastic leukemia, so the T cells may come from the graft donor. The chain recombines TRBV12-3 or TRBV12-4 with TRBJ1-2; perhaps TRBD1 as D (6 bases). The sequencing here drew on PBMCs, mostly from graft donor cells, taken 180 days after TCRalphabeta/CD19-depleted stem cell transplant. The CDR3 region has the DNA TGTGCCAGCAGCTCCGCTTCAGGGGCTCACTATGGCTACACCTTC. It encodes CASSSASGAHYGYTF.